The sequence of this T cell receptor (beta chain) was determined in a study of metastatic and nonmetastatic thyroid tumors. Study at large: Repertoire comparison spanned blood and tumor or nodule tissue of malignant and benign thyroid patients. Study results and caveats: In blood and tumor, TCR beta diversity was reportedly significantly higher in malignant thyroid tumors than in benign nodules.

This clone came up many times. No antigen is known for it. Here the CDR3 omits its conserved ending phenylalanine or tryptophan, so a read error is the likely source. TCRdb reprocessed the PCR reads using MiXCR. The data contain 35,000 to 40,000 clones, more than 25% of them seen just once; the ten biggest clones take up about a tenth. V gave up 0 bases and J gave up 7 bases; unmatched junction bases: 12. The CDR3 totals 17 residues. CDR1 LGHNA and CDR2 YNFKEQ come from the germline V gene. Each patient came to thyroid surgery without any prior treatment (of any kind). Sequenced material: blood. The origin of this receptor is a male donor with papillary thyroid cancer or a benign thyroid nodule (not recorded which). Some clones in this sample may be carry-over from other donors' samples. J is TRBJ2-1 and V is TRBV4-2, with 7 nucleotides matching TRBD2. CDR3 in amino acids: CASSQDLAPSGLNEQFS. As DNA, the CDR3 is TGTGCCAGCAGCCAAGATCTCGCGCCTAGCGGCCTAAATGAGCAGTTCTCC.